The 17 T cell receptor beta chains below come from one sample, sequenced in a study of OX40 agonist ivuxolimab in advanced cancers. Repertoires were generated with immunoSEQ multiplex PCR, while TCRdb's copy carries only in-frame clones and drops some. Of approximately 22,000 clones listed, approximately 81% were seen once; the top ten hold 35% to 45%. The sample consisted of CD4+ or CD8+ T cells sorted from blood, taken in a trial of the OX40 agonist ivuxolimab. These receptors all stem from an adult with an advanced solid tumor such as melanoma, head and neck, liver or kidney cancer.

The chain has TRBV7-8 and TRBJ1-2; D call uncertain. Between the trimmed V and J ends, which lost 3 bases and 8 bases, there was a span of 13 bases. This CDR3 spans 13 amino acids. The germline gives CDR1 SGHVS, CDR2 FQNEAQ. CDR3 DNA sequence: TGTGCCAGCAGCTTTGCCGAGGACGGAGGCTACACCTTC. It is translated as CASSFAEDGGYTF.

The genes are TRBV19 and TRBJ2-5, with a tentative D call TRBD1 (6 bases). With 6 bases removed from V and 5 bases from J, the gap between germline ends came to 22 bases. CDR3 length equals 16 residues. The V gene's germline CDR1 is LNHDA and CDR2 SQIVND (reference sequence). The CDR3 loop reads CASSSPQGPAWETQYF. CDR3 DNA sequence: TGTGCCAGTAGCTCCCCACAGGGACCCGCCTGGGAGACCCAGTACTTC.

V gene TRBV7-2 combines with J gene TRBJ2-7; D not resolved. Germline CDR1 is SGHTA and CDR2 is FQGNSA. The ends were cut back, 5 bases at V and 0 bases at J, with 11 bases in the middle. The CDR3 runs 14 residues. CDR3 nucleotides: TGTGCCAGCAGCCTTACCCTTAGCTCCTACGAGCAGTACTTC. Amino acid sequence: CASSLTLSSYEQYF.

This chain joins TRBV27 and TRBJ1-2; 7 bases are shared with TRBD1. From germline, CDR1 is MNHEY and CDR2 SMNVEV (reference sequence). Losses at the gene ends were 4 bases for V and 4 bases for J; bases not matched to a gene: 9. There are 15 residues in the CDR3. CDR3 in DNA: TGTGCCAGCAGTTCCGGGACAGTCGGGGTCTATGGCTACACCTTC. It yields the protein CASSSGTVGVYGYTF.

This chain joins TRBV5-4 and TRBJ2-7; TRBD1 agrees at 10 bases. J gave up 2 bases and V 3 bases, and 2 bases lay outside the gene matches. Germline V gene data show CDR1 as SGHNT and CDR2 as YYREEE (reference sequence). This CDR3 region has 14 residues. CDR3 in DNA: TGTGCCAGCAGCTGGACAGGGGGGCCCTACGAGCAGTACTTC. Translated, it gives CASSWTGGPYEQYF.

This chain links TRBV19 with TRBJ2-1, with 7 bases fitting TRBD2. CDR1 and CDR2 from the germline V gene are LNHDA and SQIVND (reference sequence). The trim removed 10 bases at V and 2 bases at J, leaving 11 bases unmatched. CDR3 length: 15 amino acids. CDR3 amino acids: CATRRWGGAYNEQFF. The CDR3 nucleotides are TGTGCCACCCGGCGGTGGGGGGGGGCCTACAATGAGCAGTTCTTC.

In this sample, this clone turned up a few times. The V gene is TRBV5-6, the J gene TRBJ1-5; TRBD1 matches 10 bases. The CDR3 sequence is 16 residues long. Germline CDR1 is SGHDT and CDR2 is YYEEEE. With 2 bases clipped from V and 7 bases from J, the junction kept 9 bases outside the gene matches. The CDR3 DNA sequence: TGTGCCAGCAGCTTTTTCCGGACAGGGGGTAAACAGCCCCAGCATTTT. Translated: CASSFFRTGGKQPQHF. Variable domain in full (rest from reference TRBV5-6 and TRBJ1-5): DAGVTQSPTHLIKTRGQQVTLRCSPKSGHDTVSWYQQALGQGPQFIFQYYEEEERQRGNFPDRFSGHQFPNYSSELNVNALLLGDSALYLCASSFFRTGGKQPQHFGDGTRLSIL.

CDR3 in amino acids: CASSSPGTANTEAFF. The CDR3 DNA reads as TGTGCCAGCAGCTCCCCTGGGACAGCGAACACTGAAGCTTTCTTT. The J gene is TRBJ1-1, the V gene TRBV7-9; the match to TRBD1 covers 7 bases. The CDR3 is 15 residues long. J gave up 1 base and V 4 bases, and 6 bases lay outside the gene matches. Germline CDR1 is SEHNR and CDR2 is FQNEAQ (reference sequence).

The gene calls are TRBV4-1 and TRBJ1-5; a weak D match, TRBD1 (5 bases). Trimming shortened V by 3 bases and J by 5 bases, and 11 bases separated the two germline ends. Looked up from germline, CDR1 is MGHRA and CDR2 is YSYEKL. The CDR3 extends over 14 amino acids. The CDR3 DNA reads as TGCGCCAGCAGCCAGGGGGAGGAAGATCAGCCCCAGCATTTT. This gives the protein CASSQGEEDQPQHF.

The V call is TRBV5-8, the J call TRBJ1-1; TRBD1 matches at 9 bases. Germline V gene sequence: CDR1 SGHTS, CDR2 YDEGEE. Trimming took 4 bases from V and 5 from J; bases not matched to a gene: 6. The CDR3 spans 14 residues. The CDR3 nucleotides read TGTGCCAGCAGCCTCGGGACAGGGTATACTGAAGCTTTCTTT. Amino acid sequence: CASSLGTGYTEAFF. The variable domain in full, completed from reference TRBV5-8 and TRBJ1-1, reads EAGVTQSPTHLIKTRGQQATLRCSPISGHTSVYWYQQALGLGLQFLLWYDEGEERNRGNFPPRFSGRQFPNYSSELNVNALELEDSALYLCASSLGTGYTEAFFGQGTRLTVV.

This chain joins TRBV6-6 and TRBJ2-4; D gene uncertain. Germline lookup yields CDR1 MNHNY and CDR2 SVGAGI (reference sequence). The CDR3 is made up of 15 amino acids. V lost 5 bases, J lost 1 base, and 12 bases lay in between. Here the CDR3 reads CASSRLREAKNIQYF. The CDR3, as DNA: TGTGCCAGCAGTCGCCTCCGTGAGGCCAAAAACATTCAGTACTTC.

J is TRBJ2-1 and V is TRBV5-6; no clear D. Trimming left V 0 bases short and J 9 bases short, with 13 bases between. Germline CDR1 is SGHDT and CDR2 is YYEEEE. The CDR3 spans 14 residues. CDR3 region: CASSLGAVVFEQFF. The CDR3, as DNA: TGTGCCAGCAGCTTGGGGGCAGTGGTCTTTGAGCAGTTCTTC.

The CDR3 DNA reads as TGCGCCAGCAGCCAAGAAGGAGCTAACTATGGCTACACCTTC. Amino acid sequence: CASSQEGANYGYTF. The V gene is TRBV4-1, the J gene TRBJ1-2; D is ambiguous. Trimming shortened V by 0 bases and J by 0 bases, and 5 bases separated the two germline ends. This CDR3 contains 14 residues. CDR1 and CDR2 from the germline V gene are MGHRA and YSYEKL.

V gene TRBV6-5 combines with J gene TRBJ1-1, with D perhaps matching TRBD1 (6 bases). The CDR3 has 14 amino acids. V lost 6 bases, J lost 1 base, and 12 bases lay in between. From germline, CDR1 is MNHEY and CDR2 SVGAGI. CDR3 nucleotide sequence: TGTGCCAGCAGCCGAGGGGGTAAGAACACTGAAGCTTTCTTT. Translated, it gives CASSRGGKNTEAFF.

The chain uses TRBV7-9 and TRBJ2-5; D ambiguous. The CDR3 is made up of 16 amino acids. Trimming shortened V by 0 bases and J by 3 bases, and 14 bases separated the two germline ends. Germline loops: CDR1 SEHNR, CDR2 FQNEAQ (reference sequence). Here the CDR3 reads CASSLATRRLEETQYF. CDR3 coding DNA: TGTGCCAGCAGCTTAGCGACTCGGCGGCTGGAAGAGACCCAGTACTTC. Drawing the rest from reference TRBV7-9 and TRBJ2-5, the complete variable domain is DTGVSQNPRHKITKRGQNVTFRCDPISEHNRLYWYRQTLGQGPEFLTYFQNEAQLEKSRLLSDRFSAERPKGSFSTLEIQRTEQGDSAMYLCASSLATRRLEETQYFGPGTRLLVL.

CDR3 DNA: TGTGCCAGCAGCGCAGGGGGGACAGGGTATTACGAGCAGTACTTC. Protein product: CASSAGGTGYYEQYF. The chain couples TRBV5-4 to TRBJ2-7; 9 bases agree with TRBD1. The CDR3 is 15 residues long. Germline assignment: CDR1 SGHNT and CDR2 YYREEE (reference sequence). V lost 4 bases to trimming and J lost 4 bases; unmatched junction nucleotides: 9.

This chain connects TRBV6-5 to TRBJ2-7, with a possible D match to TRBD1 (5 bases). Germline loops: CDR1 MNHEY, CDR2 SVGAGI. This CDR3 is built from 16 residues. Trimming removed 2 bases from V and 0 bases from J, with 14 bases in between. The CDR3 coding sequence is TGTGCCAGCAGTTACGTGCAGGGCTCCTCCTCCTACGAGCAGTACTTC. As protein: CASSYVQGSSSYEQYF.